Shown below are 3 T cell receptor beta chains from a single sample sequenced in a study of T cell responses to AZD1222 COVID-19 vaccine (dated by TCRdb to the early 2020s). The meaning of the sample's time point label: about 28 days (+/-7) after the second vaccine dose. The treatment or condition label here, explained by the study, means: meningococcal conjugate vaccine given as trial control. Libraries came from the immunoSEQ multiplex PCR assay. TCRdb provides this immuneACCESS table in a form limited to in-frame rearrangements. Some clones are lacking; in checked studies, under half of them reflect an unresolved V gene, and why the rest are absent is not known. The sample table lists roughly 130,000 clones, roughly 89% of them with a count of one. 6.5% to 8% of the sample lies in the top ten. This specimen was peripheral blood, taken 28 days after the second dose of the MenACWY control vaccine. The receptors originated from an adult who received the MenACWY meningococcal vaccine as a control.

The J gene is TRBJ2-3, the V gene TRBV12-3 or TRBV12-4; TRBD1 is a possible D gene (5 bases). The V end lost 6 bases, the J end lost 7 bases, and 11 bases lay between the germline ends. This CDR3 has 12 amino acids. CDR3 protein: CASSKGVYTQYF. In DNA, the CDR3 is TGTGCCAGCAGCAAAGGGGTGTATACGCAGTATTTT.

The chain has TRBV12-5 and TRBJ1-3; D is unclear. The CDR3 totals 14 residues. The V end lost 4 bases, the J end lost 4 bases, and 11 bases lay between the germline ends. Germline loops: CDR1 LGHNT, CDR2 FRNRAP. CDR3 region: CASGWQEFGNTIYF. CDR3 bases: TGTGCTAGTGGTTGGCAGGAGTTCGGAAACACCATATATTTT.

Here the CDR3 reads CASSQEGGVTEAFF. CDR3 nucleotides: TGTGCCAGCAGCCAAGAAGGGGGTGTCACTGAAGCTTTCTTT. The rearrangement links TRBV3-1 (or the pseudogene TRBV3-2) to TRBJ1-1; D might be TRBD1 (6 bases). The CDR3 has 14 residues. Trimming removed 0 bases at V and 4 bases at J, with 9 bases between. CDR1 and CDR2 (germline): LGHDT, YNNKEL (reference sequence).